This T cell receptor (beta chain) was obtained from a study of response to subunit inactivated influenza vaccine. TCRdb independently ran MiXCR on the RT-PCR reads; one entry per CDR3 protein. Of more than 550,000 distinct CDR3 sequences listed, roughly 10% are singletons. As to this clonotype: Its antigen is still unknown.

Points from the study as a whole: Few additional T cells are recruited per seasonal influenza vaccination, authors suggested.

Sample: PBMCs from blood, taken on the day of vaccination. This receptor was obtained from a man between 45 and 60 years old who received an inactivated influenza vaccine.

In nucleotides, the CDR3 is TGCAGTGCCCCGGGGGACAGGGGCGGCTACGAGCAGTACTTC. Residues: CSAPGDRGGYEQYF. The genes are TRBV20-1 and TRBJ2-7, with 10 bases that match TRBD1. Germline V gene sequence: CDR1 DFQATT, CDR2 SNEGSKA (reference sequence). The CDR3 has 14 amino acids. V gave up 6 bases and J gave up 3 bases; unmatched junction bases: 8.